One TCR beta chain is described in this entry. The clone's antigen remains unknown. Per-nucleotide qualities are absent, and no much larger clonotype sits a single base away. The cohort comprised approximately 700 healthy bone marrow donors. At the time of sampling, all cohort members were nominally healthy, though unrecorded immune exposures were likely present. The donor tested CMV seronegative and was one of the 352 seronegative cohort members. A peripheral blood sample was collected from each donor, and TCR beta sequencing was performed on peripheral blood mononuclear cells. Genomic DNA was extracted from the blood cell samples with the Qiagen DNeasy Blood Extraction Kit. This specimen comes from a study of cytomegalovirus exposure and HLA in healthy donors (dated by TCRdb to 2015 to 2018). For the study in its entirety: According to an earlier analysis of 550 to 700 of the donors, 200 million or so T cells yielded roughly 110 million unique TCR beta sequences and 276 Gb of sequence data. An early release covering some 640 HLA-typed donors comprised about 300 gigabases of sequencing data and 85 million to 100 million unique TCR sequences. The genetic ancestry cluster associated with self-reported Caucasian donors included 80% to 90% of the 398 genotyped donors. The study aimed to test whether cataloging public T cell receptors could reveal signatures of past pathogen exposure. Using immunosequencing, the study profiled T cell repertoires from 666 subjects and related those repertoires to cytomegalovirus serostatus. In addition to the first cohort of roughly 700 subjects, a separate validation cohort of 120 different subjects was used. To predict cytomegalovirus infection status, the study combined high-throughput TCR immunosequencing, statistical association of individual TCRs with disease status, and machine learning. To study patterns of TCR occurrence, a later analysis re-analyzed previously published TCR beta repertoires from several hundred donors and added high-resolution HLA genotyping. In the later analysis, no new phenotypic data were used to find candidate immune exposures; instead, reliance was placed on TCR beta sequences and their occurrence across donors. To decide whether each TCR beta V gene segment behaved as functional or pseudogenic, an earlier analysis of some 600 of the donors relied on high-throughput TCR beta sequencing. Donor age, sex, ethnicity and CMV serostatus were collected together with the repertoire data. In a later genetic analysis, genome-wide SNP genotypes for about 60% of the 666 donors were used, and that subset was treated as a discovery cohort. All discovery cohort repertoires had been generated on a single sequencing platform. Both class I and class II loci were covered by HLA typing, at four-digit resolution. Typing coverage differed by locus: A, B, C, DRB1 and DQB1 were typed in roughly 620-630 donors, DQA1 in 500 to 550, DPA1 in over 600, and DPB1 in 400 to 490. Roughly five DR-DQ haplotypes were handled as single units for association and clustering, since linkage in the cohort was strong. Among around 400 genotyped donors of the cohort, an average of around 220,000 unique TCR beta nucleotide sequences was sequenced per donor, of which roughly 17% were non-productive.

The V end gives up 4 bases and the J end 1 base, leaving 3 bases in the junction not matched to a gene. CDR1 is given as MNHEY and CDR2 as SMNVEV, both from the germline V gene (reference sequence). The CDR3, from cysteine to phenylalanine, totals 15 residues. Only CDR3 DNA is held: 45 bases, read in frame from base 1. Study-wide conclusions, independent of this receptor: A further reported finding was that TCR beta sequences accurately predicted the HLA-A and HLA-B alleles for most subjects in the first cohort. Only TCR beta chains were sequenced in this cohort, and the absence of alpha or paired-chain data limited detectable features. For the cohort, immune exposure information was limited to CMV serostatus. In a later analysis, several top co-occurrence clusters were reported to appear linked to parvovirus B19, influenza, CMV and Epstein-Barr virus. Specific HLA alleles were associated with roughly 16,000 TCR beta sequences at a false discovery rate of 0.05 in a later analysis. While some public TCRs were present in many individuals, most TCR sequences turned up only very rarely across donors. In an earlier analysis of approximately 600 of the donors, most TCR beta V segments were observed in productive rearrangements about 90% or about 30% of the time, broadly matching IMGT annotations. In vitro tests confirmed that a few of the cytomegalovirus-associated TCR beta chains recognize cytomegalovirus antigens. In a later genetic analysis, fewer N-insertions in productive TCRs were reported among donors in an Asian-associated ancestry cluster than the roughly 700-donor mean. The classifier was reported to diagnose cytomegalovirus status with high specificity and sensitivity in both the original and validation cohorts. Linkage disequilibrium might explain the correlated functional status among segregating V segments, but an unknown experimental factor could not be ruled out. The 87-base-pair reads could not distinguish some IMGT-functional V segments, including TRBV6-2 and TRBV6-3, so those segments were excluded. When HLA alleles, especially DR and DQ, strongly co-occurred, TCR associations were difficult to assign to individual alleles. In a later analysis, TCR association rates were found to vary across HLA loci, with the most associated TCRs seen for DRB1 alleles and the fewest for HLA-C alleles. Presence/absence analyses assumed roughly uniform sequencing depth across donors, an assumption that may not hold. A later analysis found that most CMV-associated TCR beta chains appeared HLA-restricted, with HLA associations seemingly driven largely by CMV exposure. Because counts were too low, some 17 rarely observed V segments, including chromosome 9 orphons, were left out of the earlier analysis of 587 of the donors. In a later analysis, HLA-associated TCR beta chains were found to be more clonally expanded and to have lower generation probabilities than equally common non-associated chains. In a later genetic analysis, a missense DCLRE1C variant was associated with V-gene and J-gene trimming of TCR beta chains, and the association was replicated in an independent cohort. Because HLA typing was missing for some donors at each locus, association tests included only the typed subset. A cluster of highly shared sequence variants was judged likely to represent a technical artifact of the sequencing pipeline. According to the authors, the approach could potentially be generalized to other disease states and immunological phenotypes. The study gave a list of under 200 TCR beta chains associated with cytomegalovirus.

The library was prepared using the immunoSEQ multiplex PCR assay. A mixture of 60 forward primers for TCR Vbeta segments and 13 reverse primers for TCR Jbeta segments was used in the multiplex PCR. A multiplex PCR assay on genomic DNA amplified the CDR3 region of rearranged TCR beta genes. Amplified TCR beta libraries were sequenced as 87-base-pair reads on the Illumina HiSeq System. Per the authors' processing: In a later analysis, 77 million or so unique TCR beta chains were counted across the roughly 670 repertoires, and around 10 million of these chains were shared by at least two donors. To remove PCR and sequencing errors, raw reads were error-corrected and collapsed into unique sequences using a nearest-neighbor algorithm that merged closely related sequences. Alignment of CDR3 sequences to IMGT reference sequences was used to assign V, D and J gene segments. Each retained sequence needed at least a six-nucleotide match to both a V gene segment and a J gene segment. A rearrangement counted as productive if the CDR3 had no stop codons and remained in frame with V and J, and every other rearrangement counted as non-productive. Following IMGT convention, CDR3 was defined as the stretch from the second conserved V-encoded cysteine up to the conserved J-encoded phenylalanine. Sequences without an unambiguous match to a single V gene segment were excluded from the earlier analysis of a few hundred of the donors. In an earlier analysis of some 590 of the donors, a V segment was called functional when productive rearrangements were above 56.7%, and segregating when the standard deviation between donors exceeded 5%. A statistical classification framework was developed to diagnose cytomegalovirus status using the catalog of TCR beta chain sequences. V and J gene assignment, in a later analysis, came from comparing TCR nucleotide sequences with IMGT/GENE-DB human TR gene sequences. In a later analysis, CDR3 sequences and most-parsimonious VDJ recombination scenarios were assigned using the TCRdist pipeline. In a later analysis, each TCR beta chain was defined by its CDR3 amino acid sequence together with its V-gene family, and reads lacking a unique V-gene family were excluded. As a way to deal with suspected cross-contamination and a sequencing artifact, a later analysis dropped approximately 590 nucleotide sequences that were highly shared and had low generation probability. In a later analysis, a clonal expansion index was calculated for each public chain from normalized within-repertoire ranks of inferred template counts. In a later analysis, generation probabilities were computed using a VDJ recombination model fitted to out-of-frame rearrangements, and the results were checked against IGoR. Hypergeometric tests were used in a later analysis to score TCR-TCR, TCR-HLA and TCR-CMV co-occurrence, with a repertoire-size bias correction applied to the TCR pairs. In a later analysis, false discovery rates were estimated by permuting HLA or CMV assignments 20 times. In a later analysis, co-occurring TCRs were grouped using DBSCAN, and TCRdist sequence similarity was added for clustering within HLA-allele-positive subsets. For co-occurrence clustering, repertoires with fewer than 30,000 or more than 120,000 public chains were excluded, along with several repertoires with anomalous nucleotide sharing. The table was pulled from immuneACCESS by TCRdb, which kept in-frame rearrangements only. Such tables lose some clones; where checked, under half of the loss comes from unresolved V genes, and the rest has no known cause. V and J calls and clone size are given by that table; D and trimming were obtained from the DNA. The sample records approximately 200,000 clones, over 75% of which are singletons. The ten largest clones add up to about 2.5% of the sample.

The V and J segments used are TRBV27 and TRBJ2-7, and TRBD1 aligns with 11 junction nucleotides. The sequenced sample was PBMCs. The receptor's source is a woman aged 45-60 years in good health and CMV-seronegative. The CDR3 protein: CASSSGQGESYEQYF. The nucleotides read TGTGCCAGCAGTTCGGGACAGGGGGAATCCTACGAGCAGTACTTC.